Below are 12 T cell receptor beta chains sequenced from a single sample in a study of blood T cell repertoires in COVID-19. Libraries were prepared by immunoSEQ multiplex PCR; TCRdb keeps only in-frame clonotypes and omits some of them. In the table there are around 230,000 clones, around 90% of which are singletons. Sequenced material: PBMCs or T cells enriched from blood (not recorded which). The origin of the receptors is a man aged 18-30 years with acute COVID-19.

This clone has only one observation. V usage is TRBV19 and J usage is TRBJ1-1; D is ambiguous. From germline, CDR1 is LNHDA and CDR2 SQIVND (reference sequence). The V end lost 2 bases, the J end lost 6 bases, and 10 bases lay between the germline ends. The CDR3 sequence is 13 residues long. The CDR3 bases are TGTGCCAGTAGTATAAGTACCGGGGCTGAAGCTTTCTTT. It specifies CASSISTGAEAFF.

The chain couples TRBV7-2 to TRBJ1-2; D possibly corresponds to TRBD1 (6 bases). This CDR3 spans 19 amino acids. Per germline, CDR1 SGHTA and CDR2 FQGNSA. Trimming pared 5 bases from V and 4 bases from J, leaving 29 bases between. CDR3 amino acids: CASSRSFLGHLKRGYGYTF. In DNA, the CDR3 is TGTGCCAGCAGCCGTTCGTTTTTGGGACACCTAAAGCGAGGCTATGGCTACACCTTC.

V gene TRBV4-1 combines with J gene TRBJ2-2; 9 bases align to TRBD2. Germline assignment: CDR1 MGHRA and CDR2 YSYEKL. CDR3 length: 17 amino acids. Unmatched junction bases numbered 12, after V lost 4 bases and J lost 6 bases. The CDR3, as DNA: TGCGCCAGCAGCCTCGGGACTAGCAGGCCTGTGGCCGGGGAGCTGTTTTTT. This gives the protein CASSLGTSRPVAGELFF.

The V gene is TRBV5-4, the J gene TRBJ2-4, with D perhaps matching TRBD2 (7 bases). In germline, CDR1 is SGHNT, CDR2 YYREEE (reference sequence). This CDR3 is built from 15 residues. The germline V and J ends were trimmed by 4 bases and 3 bases, with 14 bases remaining between them. This CDR3 is CASSTGGGDKNIQYF. As DNA, the CDR3 is TGTGCCAGCAGCACTGGAGGGGGGGACAAAAACATTCAGTACTTC.

The chain joins TRBV7-6 to TRBJ2-1; D unclear. There are 15 residues in the CDR3. V was clipped by 4 bases and J by 0 bases, with 10 bases between them. Germline CDR1 and CDR2: SGHVS and FNYEAQ. CDR3 residues: CASSSTLSSYNEQFF. The DNA for the CDR3 is TGTGCCAGCAGCTCCACCCTCAGCTCCTACAATGAGCAGTTCTTC.

V is TRBV6-5 and J is TRBJ1-1; a possible D gene is TRBD1 (5 bases). V lost 4 bases to trimming and J lost 2 bases, with 14 bases between them. Germline V gene lookup returns CDR1 MNHEY and CDR2 SVGAGI. The CDR3 length is 15 residues. The CDR3 sequence: CASSSGVGVNTEAFF. CDR3 coding DNA: TGTGCCAGCAGTTCCGGTGTAGGGGTAAACACTGAAGCTTTCTTT.

The chain recombines TRBV7-9 with TRBJ2-7, with a weak D call TRBD1 (5 bases). Trimming removed 5 bases from V and 2 bases from J, with 16 bases in between. The germline V gene encodes CDR1 SEHNR and CDR2 FQNEAQ (reference sequence). The CDR3 spans 15 residues. The CDR3 region has the DNA TGTGCCAGCAGCGAACAACAGGTAATCCCCTACGAGCAGTACTTC. Its translation is CASSEQQVIPYEQYF.

The rearrangement joins TRBV28 to TRBJ2-7; D gene ambiguous. With 5 bases removed from V and 0 bases from J, the gap between germline ends came to 5 bases. Germline lookup yields CDR1 MDHEN and CDR2 SYDVKM. This CDR3 has 12 residues. CDR3 sequence: CASSESSYEQYF. CDR3 bases: TGTGCCAGCAGTGAGAGCTCCTACGAGCAGTACTTC.

The chain has TRBV7-2 and TRBJ2-7, with D hard to call. Germline CDR1 and CDR2: SGHTA and FQGNSA. The CDR3 is 14 amino acids. Between the trimmed V and J ends, which lost 2 bases and 2 bases, there was a span of 10 bases. CDR3 in DNA: TGTGCCAGCAGCTTAACCATAGAGACCTACGAGCAGTACTTC. Translation: CASSLTIETYEQYF.

The CDR3 coding sequence is TGCAGTTCCTCAAGGAGGACTGAAGCTTTCTTT. This codes for CSSSRRTEAFF. This chain uses TRBV20-1 with TRBJ1-1; D gene ambiguous. Germline CDR1 and CDR2: DFQATT and SNEGSKA (reference sequence). The CDR3 has 11 residues. The ends were cut back, 8 bases at V and 5 bases at J, with 12 bases in the middle.

This clone was detected only once. The rearrangement joins TRBV19 to TRBJ1-1, with D hard to call. Trimming removed 6 bases from V and 0 bases from J, with 5 bases in between. CDR3 size: 12 residues. Germline V gene data show CDR1 as LNHDA and CDR2 as SQIVND (reference sequence). The CDR3 DNA reads as TGTGCCAGTAGACAGATGAACACTGAAGCTTTCTTT. Translating gives CASRQMNTEAFF.

CDR3 DNA: TGTGCCAGCAGCCAAGATCTTGACAGGGTCGAGGGAGCTTTCTTT. Amino acid sequence: CASSQDLDRVEGAFF. This rearrangement joins TRBV3-1 (or the pseudogene TRBV3-2) to TRBJ1-1; 7 bases map to TRBD1. Germline-derived CDR1 and CDR2 are LGHDT and YNNKEL (reference sequence). The CDR3 covers 15 residues. Trimming at V came to 0 bases and at J to 10 bases, leaving 11 bases not matched to a gene.